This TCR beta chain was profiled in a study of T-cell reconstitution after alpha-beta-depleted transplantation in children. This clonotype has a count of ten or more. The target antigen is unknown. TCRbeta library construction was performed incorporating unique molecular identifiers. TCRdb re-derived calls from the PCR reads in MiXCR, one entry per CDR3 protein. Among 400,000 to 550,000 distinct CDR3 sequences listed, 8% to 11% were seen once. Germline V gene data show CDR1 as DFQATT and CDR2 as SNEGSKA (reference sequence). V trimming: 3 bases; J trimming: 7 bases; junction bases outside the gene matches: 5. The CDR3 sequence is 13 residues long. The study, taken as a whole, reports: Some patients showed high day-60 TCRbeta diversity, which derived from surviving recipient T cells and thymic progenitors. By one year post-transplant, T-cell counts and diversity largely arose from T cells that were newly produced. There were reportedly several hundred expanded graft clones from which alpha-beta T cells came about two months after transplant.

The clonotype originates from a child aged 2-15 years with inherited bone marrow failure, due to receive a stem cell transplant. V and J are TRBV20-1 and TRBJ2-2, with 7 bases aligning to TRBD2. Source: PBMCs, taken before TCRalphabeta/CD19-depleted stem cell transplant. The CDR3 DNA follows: TGCAGTGCTAGTCGCGGGAGTATCGGGGAGCTGTTTTTT. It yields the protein CSASRGSIGELFF.